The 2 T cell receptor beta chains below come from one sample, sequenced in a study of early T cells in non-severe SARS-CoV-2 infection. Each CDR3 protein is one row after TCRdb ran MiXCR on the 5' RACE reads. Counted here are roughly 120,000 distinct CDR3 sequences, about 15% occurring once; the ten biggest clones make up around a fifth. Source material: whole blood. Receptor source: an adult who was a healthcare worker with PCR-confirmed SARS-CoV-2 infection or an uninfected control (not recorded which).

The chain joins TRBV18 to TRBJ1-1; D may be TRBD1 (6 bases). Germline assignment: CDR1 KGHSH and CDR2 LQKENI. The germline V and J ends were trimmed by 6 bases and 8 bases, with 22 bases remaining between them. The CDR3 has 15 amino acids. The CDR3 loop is CASSPVKDSGGEAFF. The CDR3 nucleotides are TGTGCCAGCTCTCCAGTGAAGGACAGCGGAGGCGAAGCTTTCTTT.

CDR3 coding DNA: TGTGCCAGCAGCATTACGGGACAGCCCGATGAAAAACTGTTTTTT. This codes for CASSITGQPDEKLFF. V gene TRBV9 combines with J gene TRBJ1-4; 7 nucleotides match TRBD1. CDR3 length: 15 residues. The germline gives CDR1 SGDLS, CDR2 YYNGEE. With 4 bases clipped from V and 6 bases from J, the junction kept 9 bases outside the gene matches.